This T cell receptor (beta chain) originates from a study of T cells expressing NK-cell markers (dated by TCRdb to the early 2020s). Background for the entire study: TCR beta-chain repertoires were profiled in sorted CD3+CD56+NKG2C+, CD3+CD56+NKG2C- and CD3+CD56-NKG2C+ T-cell subsets from eight donors. Libraries were sequenced as 2 x 150 bp reads on Illumina HiSeq 2000/2500, MiSeq or NextSeq. The eight sequenced donors were randomly selected healthy volunteers, three men and five women. Of the eight sequenced donors, seven were found to be HCMV-seropositive and one was found to be HCMV-seronegative.

A commercial ELISA kit detecting HCMV-specific IgG in serum was used to determine HCMV serostatus. Peripheral blood mononuclear cells were isolated from blood by Ficoll density gradient centrifugation. The cysteine opens and the phenylalanine closes a CDR3 of 13 amino acids. The entry carries no DNA sequence. Reading the germline V gene gives CDR1 SGHVS and CDR2 FQNEAQ. Sequencer: Illumina HiSeq 2000. The TCR beta cDNA libraries were made using 5'RACE template switching, a step that added both a universal primer site and unique molecular identifiers. cDNA synthesis was primed from the TCR beta constant segment and was followed by two successive PCR amplification steps. As for the authors' bioinformatics: Reads were demultiplexed and grouped by UMI with MIGEC, and clonotypes were assembled and quantified with MiTCR. To remove erroneous sequences, TCR cDNA sequences were retained only when supported by two or more reads. The tcR package was used for downstream repertoire analysis, and clonotypes were matched across fractions by CDR3 nucleotide sequence plus V segment. VDJmatch was used to annotate antigen specificity against VDJdb, with one amino acid substitution in CDR3 permitted. One entry per CDR3 protein sequence results from the TCRdb reprocessing of the reads, with DNA left out. TCRdb, not the original authors, processed these V and J calls. This specimen's table enumerates 200,000 to 300,000 distinct CDR3 sequences. The ten largest clones capture about 4% of the sample.

In the case of this clonotype: The antigen it recognizes is unknown.

Summary of the overall study and its limitations: Whether the expanded NKG2C-expressing T cell clones were specific for HCMV antigens was left unclear. In more than five donors, the dominant CD3+CD56+NKG2C+ clonotypes were found to rank among the top 10 CD8+ clonotypes and to make up about 1.0-7.5% of CD8+ T cells. Those dominant clonotypes were again the most abundant among CD3+CD56-NKG2C+ cells in a handful of donors, at about 25-60.1%.

This chain joins TRBV7-8 to TRBJ2-5. Material: blood T cells: a sorted CD56 or NKG2C T cell subset, CD4+ or CD8+ T cells, or bulk PBMC T cells (not recorded which). The receptor's source is a woman aged 18 to 75 in good health. The CDR3 here reads CASSARYQETQYF.